Sequencing of this T cell receptor beta chain was carried out in a study of CD8 T cells in ankylosing spondylitis. Construction of TCR beta libraries was performed using quantitative 5'-RACE with molecular barcodes. TCRdb re-called the 5' RACE reads through MiXCR, storing one row per CDR3 protein. The table lists 200,000 to 250,000 distinct CDR3 sequences, about 7.3% of them singletons. Findings of the study overall: A TCR beta motif of several highly homologous variants seemed to mark ankylosing spondylitis blood. According to the report, clones linked to the disease were significantly enriched in matched synovial fluid samples taken from ankylosing spondylitis patients.

V lost 7 bases, J lost 0 bases, and 6 bases stayed unmatched. Germline V gives CDR1 ENHRY, CDR2 SYGVKD. The CDR3 spans 15 residues. This clonotype was observed a few times. Its antigen remains unknown. The TCR sequence derives from a male donor with ankylosing spondylitis. The chain employs TRBV10-3 and TRBJ1-2, with 9 positions matching TRBD1. Sequencing used blood, either unsorted or a sorted T cell fraction (not recorded which). The CDR3 here is CAIKITGGPNYGYTF. The CDR3 DNA is TGTGCCATCAAAATAACAGGGGGCCCTAACTATGGCTACACCTTC.